The source of this T cell receptor (beta chain) is a study of blood T cell repertoires in COVID-19. Study overall: Italy, Spain and the United States were the sources of the convalescent and acute COVID-19 samples. PBMCs, B-cell-depleted T cells, or T cells were the source of the cDNA or gDNA that made up the material.

A single count supports this clone. Per the original methods: Amplification from reference gene primers served as the basis for estimated nucleated cell counts. Libraries were prepared by immunoSEQ multiplex PCR; TCRdb keeps only in-frame clonotypes and omits some of them. V and J calls and clone size are given by that table; D and trimming were obtained from the DNA. There are roughly 460,000 clones in the sample; approximately 90% occur only once, and approximately 0.92% lies in the top ten. The Seattle site enrolled patients during active infection and followed them longitudinally. CDR3 length: 12 residues. Trimming removed 2 bases from V and 8 bases from J, with 7 bases in between. Germline CDR1 and CDR2: SGHTA and FQGTGA.

This receptor was taken from a man aged 18 to 30 with COVID-19, enrolled during active disease. The rearrangement joins TRBV7-3 to TRBJ2-1; no clear D gene. Input material: peripheral blood. The CDR3 loop reads CASSLPPDEQFF. In DNA, the CDR3 is TGTGCCAGCAGCTTACCACCGGATGAGCAGTTCTTC.